This TCR beta chain derives from a study of T cell responses to AZD1222 COVID-19 vaccine (dated by TCRdb to the early 2020s). General notes on the study: A total of about 250 trial participants underwent TCR sequencing, of whom 200 to 220 had received two doses of AZD1222 and some 25 had received two doses of the MenACWY control vaccine. Enrollment into the trials was organized by age into subgroups of 18-55, 56-69 and 70-plus years, and those subgroups contained about 150, 27 and 61 TCR-sequenced participants, respectively.

Reading the label with the study, this specimen's time point is: baseline before first vaccination. According to the study, the label for this sample's treatment or condition signals: meningococcal conjugate vaccine given as trial control. Samples from vaccinated people were obtained from the UK trials COV001 and COV002, which included a single-blind randomized controlled phase 2/3 trial of AZD1222 (ChAdOx1 nCoV-19) in healthy adults. Trial participant PBMC samples were collected at day 0 and day 28 after the second dose for TCRbeta chain sequencing. The junction shows trimming of 4 bases on V and 2 bases on J, and the gene matches do not reach 17 bases of it. Via the germline V gene (reference sequence), CDR1 is MNHEY and CDR2 SMNVEV. Taken from cysteine to phenylalanine, the CDR3 has 20 residues. The entry retains the CDR3 DNA only, 60 bases that are in frame from base 1. The paper's findings and limits, for the study overall: Conclusions about previously exposed vaccinees were limited because only a handful of AZD1222 recipients were SARS-CoV-2 seropositive at baseline. Participants were mostly white British, with more females than males. The authors suggested clonal diversity may have been underestimated. After two AZD1222 doses, both the breadth and the depth of spike-specific TCRs were significantly higher than at day 0 and than in MenACWY recipients. In the small 56-69-year group, the increase in depth fell short of significance, most likely because of low power. Epitopes outside the regions mutated in the B.1.351 and B.1.1.7 variants were reportedly recognized by nearly half of the unique spike-specific TCRs. The whole spike protein was spanned by vaccine-associated CD4 TCRs, and dominant responses were seen in regions 160-218 and 743-854. Because no day 14 peak-response samples were available, the repertoires could be characterized only after the peak T cell response.

On this clone: What this receptor recognizes is not known. Base qualities are missing; no much larger clone stands one base away.

The CDR3 regions of human TCRbeta chains were subjected to immunosequencing. The source study handled its data this way. Repertoire TCRs were matched against a reference library of SARS-CoV-2-specific TCRs generated with the MIRA antigen-specificity platform. Breadth was defined as the fraction of unique TCRs that were SARS-CoV-2-associated, and depth was defined as the fraction of total T cells that were SARS-CoV-2-associated. Using the MIRA data, each spike-specific TCR was mapped to the spike region that the TCR reacts to and placed in a CD4 or CD8 class. Log10-transformed breadth and depth values were compared by one-way ANOVA with Sidak's multiple comparisons tests. This is the immuneACCESS table as TCRdb keeps it, with only in-frame sequences that have V and J called. A part of the clones is gone; compared with another copy, unresolved V genes explain less than half, and the rest is unexplained. V and J calls and clone size are given by that table; D and trimming were obtained from the DNA. The sample table holds 200,000 or so clones, of which over 80% were seen once. Jointly, the top ten make up approximately 2.7% of the sample.

This sequence originates from an adult in good health. The sample was peripheral blood, taken on day 0 of MenACWY control vaccination. This sequence uses TRBV27 and TRBJ2-6, with 7 bases in between that match TRBD1. The DNA sequence reads TGTGCCAGCAGTTACAGGGGTCTTGCGACCCGGCCGACTGGGGCCAACGTCCTGACTTTC. It specifies CASSYRGLATRPTGANVLTF.